The clone carrying this T cell receptor (beta chain) turned up a few times. Its target is not known. This entry belongs to a study of blood T cells in healthy people across ages. General study results and limits: Naive T cell percentage by flow cytometry tracked strongly with beta diversity.

Sample-barcoded 5' priming and a J-beta primer mix drove a second PCR of about 7 to 11 cycles. TCRdb reprocessed the 5' RACE reads with MiXCR, giving one entry per CDR3 protein. Of fewer than 650,000 distinct CDR3 sequences detected, around a quarter appear once; the ten largest clones hold 3.6%. These data are also associated with another study on T cells of mothers and their children. According to that study: Nine systemically healthy Caucasian donors: three mothers, six children.

The TCR was taken from a boy between 2 and 10 years old in good health. Sequencing was performed on blood.

CDR3 protein: CASSRLDRVGANVLTF. In DNA, the CDR3 is TGTGCCAGCAGTCGCCTGGACAGGGTTGGGGCCAACGTCCTGACTTTC. The V call is TRBV27, the J call TRBJ2-6, with 8 bases lining up with TRBD1. The CDR3 sequence is 16 residues long. Germline CDR1 reads MNHEY; CDR2 reads SMNVEV (reference sequence). J gave up 3 bases and V 5 bases, and 6 bases lay outside the gene matches.